This TCR beta chain was documented in a study of vaccination effects on CD4 cells after COVID-19. Profiled with immunoSEQ multiplex PCR; TCRdb holds only in-frame clones, not every one. The data contain about 73,000 clones, about 73% of them seen just once; the ten biggest clones take up approximately 2.4%. This clone has more than one count but fewer than ten. The antigen is not known. Subsequent to less than twelve days of culture, CD4+ T cells were isolated. The vaccine given was either BNT162b2 or mRNA-1273, in two doses. Deletions cut 2 bases from V and 4 bases from J, with 8 bases between. This CDR3 is 13 amino acids long. Germline V CDR1 and CDR2: SGHNT, YENEEA.

Sequenced here: CD4+ T cells from PBMCs cultured without peptide, sampled after COVID-19 vaccination. The chain carries TRBV11-3 and TRBJ1-1; no definite D call. This receptor was identified in a human donor who received a COVID-19 vaccine. This chain's CDR3 is CASSLMQSTEAFF. The CDR3, as DNA: TGTGCCAGCAGCTTAATGCAGTCCACTGAAGCTTTCTTT.